This T cell receptor beta chain was identified in a study of T cells after posttransplantation cyclophosphamide. Assay used: immunoSEQ multiplex PCR; TCRdb lists only in-frame clones, some missing. There are under 20,000 clones in the sample, none observed a single time. Study-wide findings and caveats: Blood and skin or GI T cell repertoires showed limited TRB overlap. Recipient CMV seropositivity and CMV reactivation strongly tracked TRB clonality.

This CDR3 contains 11 residues. Trimming took 4 bases from V and 7 from J, leaving 7 bases between them. Germline V gene sequence: CDR1 DFQATT, CDR2 SNEGSKA (reference sequence). Cyclophosphamide on days +3 and +4 followed busulfan-fludarabine conditioning and a marrow graft. This clone was observed at least ten times. Its antigen remains unidentified. The sequence came from a female patient in her 30s who received an allogeneic stem cell transplant from a related donor, was CMV-positive, and had no GVHD. Some T cells could come from the graft donor. The input for sequencing was PBMCs, taken after allogeneic stem cell transplant with posttransplant cyclophosphamide. V usage is TRBV20-1 and J usage is TRBJ2-2; no clear D. This CDR3 is CSATSIGELFF. The DNA of the CDR3 is TGCAGTGCTACTAGTATCGGGGAGCTGTTTTTT.